This T cell receptor (beta chain) was documented in a study of T cell repertoires in cytomegalovirus infection. Study information: It was the public TCR beta signatures that indicated both CMV infection and matching HLA type.

Study conclusions and caveats: Across the ex vivo response, the dominant clonotypes were HLA-C-restricted CMV-specific TCR beta clonotypes.

The table lists this clonotype with many counts. The antigen remains unidentified. This CDR3 contains 15 residues. Trimming took off 5 bases at V and 2 bases at J, with 13 bases between the two ends. TCRdb re-analysed the reads in MiXCR, keeping a single row per CDR3 protein. The table includes 310,000 or so distinct CDR3 sequences, 9.6% detected once. The TCR originated in a human donor in good health (CMV status not recorded). Some clones in this sample may be carry-over from other donors' samples. Material: PBMCs. The chain carries TRBV12-3 or TRBV12-4 and TRBJ1-5; D is possibly TRBD1 (6 bases). Here the CDR3 reads CASSPTGAGNQPQHF. CDR3 sequence (DNA): TGTGCCAGCAGTCCGACAGGCGCCGGCAATCAGCCCCAGCATTTT.